This T cell receptor beta chain was captured in a study of blood T cell repertoires in COVID-19. Study-wide background: Samples of COVID-19 (acute and convalescent) were obtained from the United States, Italy and Spain. From T cells, B-cell-depleted T cells, or PBMCs came the material, which was cDNA or gDNA.

Germline V gene lookup returns CDR1 MNHEY and CDR2 SMNVEV (reference sequence). Trimming cost V 3 bases and J 0 bases, with 15 bases left between them. This CDR3 is 16 amino acids long. This clone was found a few times. The method was immunoSEQ multiplex PCR; TCRdb's version includes in-frame clones alone and lacks a portion of them. Of roughly 120,000 clones in the sample, over 70% were seen once. This sequence originates from a woman aged 70 to 79 with acute or convalescent COVID-19. The sample consisted of peripheral blood. The J gene is TRBJ2-7, the V gene TRBV27; D not resolved. CDR3 residues: CASSFRSGDVSYEQYF. CDR3 nucleotide sequence: TGTGCCAGCAGTTTTCGGTCAGGCGACGTCTCCTACGAGCAGTACTTC.